This T cell receptor (beta chain) stems from a study of blood T cell repertoires in COVID-19. Study overall: Spain, Italy and the United States supplied samples that represented acute and convalescent COVID-19. T cells, B-cell-depleted T cells, or PBMCs provided the cDNA or gDNA that served as material.

The CDR3 totals 14 residues. CDR1 and CDR2 (germline): SEHNR, FQNEAQ (reference sequence). Trimming left V 0 bases short and J 6 bases short, with 11 bases between. Original analysis: Estimated nucleated cell counts came from reference gene primer amplification. Here immunoSEQ multiplex PCR was the method, and the copy in TCRdb shows in-frame clones only, minus some. Clone size and the V and J calls come from that table; the DNA yielded D and trimming. The sample lists over 50,000 clones, around 86% occurring once. The origin of this receptor is a man aged 80 or over with acute or convalescent COVID-19. This rearrangement joins TRBV7-9 to TRBJ1-2; no clear D gene. Sequences were obtained from peripheral blood. The CDR3 nucleotides are TGTGCCAGCAGCTTAGCGCTGGCAGTAAATGGCTACACCTTC. This translates into CASSLALAVNGYTF.